These 29 T cell receptor beta chains were all obtained from the same sample, sequenced in a study of cytomegalovirus exposure and HLA in healthy donors. Data came from immunoSEQ multiplex PCR; TCRdb stores just in-frame clones and leaves some out. This table has around 130,000 clones, nearly 90% appearing once. Material for sequencing was PBMCs. The source is a man aged 25 to 40 in good health and CMV-seronegative.

The J gene is TRBJ2-7, the V gene TRBV28; 9 positions agree with TRBD1. The CDR3 has 15 residues. With 8 bases clipped from V and 2 bases from J, the junction kept 10 bases outside the gene matches. Per germline, CDR1 MDHEN and CDR2 SYDVKM. The CDR3 loop is CASVEQGASTYEQYF. The CDR3 DNA follows: TGTGCCAGCGTTGAACAGGGGGCAAGCACCTACGAGCAGTACTTC.

Here the CDR3 reads CASSLRRVSGNTIYF. CDR3 DNA sequence: TGTGCCAGCAGCTTACGTCGGGTCTCTGGAAACACCATATATTTT. V usage is TRBV11-2 and J usage is TRBJ1-3; the D is unclear. Germline V gives CDR1 SGHAT, CDR2 FQNNGV. Trimming shortened V by 2 bases and J by 0 bases, and 8 bases separated the two germline ends. The CDR3 sequence is 15 residues long.

The V call is TRBV6-4, the J call TRBJ2-1, with D perhaps matching TRBD2 (5 bases). Germline lookup yields CDR1 MRHNA and CDR2 SNTAGT. CDR3 length equals 13 residues. Between the trimmed V and J ends, which lost 5 bases and 6 bases, there was a span of 11 bases. CDR3 loop: CASSSERFNEQFF. The CDR3, as DNA: TGTGCCAGCAGTAGCGAGCGGTTCAATGAGCAGTTCTTC.

J is TRBJ1-2 and V is TRBV19, with D perhaps TRBD1 (5 bases). Germline V lookup: CDR1 LNHDA, CDR2 SQIVND (reference sequence). The CDR3 spans 15 residues. V was cut by 3 bases and J by 4 bases, with 15 bases left in between. CDR3 in amino acids: CASSIPRGGSYGYTF. The CDR3 DNA reads as TGTGCCAGTAGTATCCCCCGTGGGGGGAGCTATGGCTACACCTTC. Full variable domain (outside the CDR3, taken from reference TRBV19 and TRBJ1-2): DGGITQSPKYLFRKEGQNVTLSCEQNLNHDAMYWYRQDPGQGLRLIYYSQIVNDFQKGDIAEGYSVSREKKESFPLTVTSAQKNPTAFYLCASSIPRGGSYGYTFGSGTRLTVV.

The chain is built from TRBV4-1 and TRBJ2-1; 8 bases agree with TRBD1. The CDR3 runs 15 residues. CDR1 is MGHRA and CDR2 is YSYEKL in the germline V gene. V shed 0 bases and J 4 bases; nucleotides not matched to a gene: 2. This CDR3 is CASSQERTGYNEQFF. CDR3 DNA sequence: TGCGCCAGCAGCCAAGAAAGGACAGGGTACAATGAGCAGTTCTTC.

This clone was seen a single time. The chain carries TRBV29-1 and TRBJ2-5, with D possibly matching TRBD1 (7 bases). Trimming removed 4 bases at V and 0 bases at J, with 12 bases between. The CDR3 covers 14 residues. The germline CDR1 and CDR2 sequences are SQVTM and ANQGSEA. The CDR3 reads CSVVSGGYQETQYF. Here the CDR3 DNA reads TGCAGCGTTGTGTCAGGGGGGTACCAAGAGACCCAGTACTTC.

The table lists this clone with a few counts. The rearrangement links TRBV7-9 to TRBJ2-2, with a possible D match to TRBD2 (6 bases). The CDR3 extends over 16 amino acids. Germline V CDR1 and CDR2: SEHNR, FQNEAQ (reference sequence). Trimming pared 2 bases from V and 7 bases from J, leaving 17 bases between. The CDR3 DNA is TGTGCCAGCAGCTTATCCCCTCTAGCGTCTGACGGGGAGCTGTTTTTT. As protein: CASSLSPLASDGELFF.

The J gene is TRBJ2-3, the V gene TRBV5-1; no definite D call. Deletions cut 6 bases from V and 0 bases from J, with 11 bases between. From germline, CDR1 is SGHRS and CDR2 YFSETQ. This CDR3 has 14 amino acids. DNA for the CDR3: TGCGCCAGCACGTCCGTCTTTAGCACAGATACGCAGTATTTT. It specifies CASTSVFSTDTQYF.

As concerns this clone: The junction differs from germline at one of its ends, possibly a read error. This rearrangement joins TRBV15 to TRBJ1-2; weak D call: TRBD1 (6 bases). Germline CDR1 is LNHNV and CDR2 is YYDKDF (reference sequence). The CDR3 covers 14 residues. CDR3 in amino acids: CTTSPSGENYGYTF. DNA for the CDR3: TGTACCACCAGTCCGTCAGGGGAGAACTATGGCTACACCTTC. Full variable domain (missing parts from reference TRBV15 and TRBJ1-2): DAMVIQNPRYQVTQFGKPVTLSCSQTLNHNVMYWYQQKSSQAPKLLFHYYDKDFNNEADTPDNFQSRRPNTSFCFLDIRSPGLGDTAMYLCTTSPSGENYGYTFGSGTRLTVV.

The V and J genes are TRBV4-3 and TRBJ1-1, with D unresolved. The length of the CDR3 is 14 residues. CDR1 is LGHNA and CDR2 is YSLEER in the germline V gene. Between the trimmed V and J ends, which lost 4 bases and 3 bases, there was a span of 12 bases. The CDR3 loop reads CASSREVWDTEAFF. In DNA form, the CDR3 reads TGCGCCAGCAGCCGGGAGGTGTGGGACACTGAAGCTTTCTTT.

On this clone: At one end, the junction sequence differs from germline, possibly due to a read error. V is TRBV7-7 and J is TRBJ1-1, with a tentative D call TRBD1 (5 bases). This CDR3 is built from 15 residues. Germline V gene lookup returns CDR1 SSHAT and CDR2 FNYEAQ (reference sequence). CDR3 residues: CASSRGRGVNTEAFF. The CDR3 DNA is TGTGCTAGCAGTCGAGGCCGGGGGGTGAACACTGAAGCTTTCTTT.

The chain is built from TRBV9 and TRBJ1-3; tentative D call: TRBD1 (6 bases). The CDR3 length is 14 residues. V shed 1 base and J shed 1 base, with 6 bases lying between them. CDR1 SGDLS and CDR2 YYNGEE come from the germline V gene. The CDR3 region is CASSVQGSGNTIYF. The DNA for the CDR3 is TGTGCCAGCAGCGTACAGGGGTCTGGAAACACCATATATTTT.

The chain carries TRBV5-8 and TRBJ1-1; D is unclear. Germline CDR1 reads SGHTS; CDR2 reads YDEGEE. Trimming cost V 2 bases and J 0 bases, with 8 bases left between them. There are 14 residues in the CDR3. The CDR3 DNA follows: TGTGCCAGCAGCTTTCATGCAGTGAACACTGAAGCTTTCTTT. It specifies CASSFHAVNTEAFF. The variable domain in full, with the rest retrieved from reference TRBV5-8 and TRBJ1-1, is EAGVTQSPTHLIKTRGQQATLRCSPISGHTSVYWYQQALGLGLQFLLWYDEGEERNRGNFPPRFSGRQFPNYSSELNVNALELEDSALYLCASSFHAVNTEAFFGQGTRLTVV.

The V gene is TRBV4-3, the J gene TRBJ1-3, with D perhaps TRBD1 (5 bases). CDR1 and CDR2 (germline): LGHNA, YSLEER. The V end was cut by 1 base, the J end by 4 bases, with 17 bases between. The CDR3 contains 17 residues. This CDR3 reads CASSQVLQGPRGNTIYF. The CDR3 region has the DNA TGCGCCAGCAGCCAAGTTCTCCAGGGCCCGCGGGGAAACACCATATATTTT.

The chain combines TRBV9 with TRBJ1-6; tentative D call: TRBD1 (6 bases). Germline CDR1 reads SGDLS; CDR2 reads YYNGEE. Between the trimmed V and J ends, which lost 5 bases and 8 bases, there was a span of 14 bases. The CDR3 loop spans 14 amino acids. For the CDR3, the DNA is TGTGCCAGCAGTCCTACAGGGCGTCATTCACCCCTCCACTTT. Translating gives CASSPTGRHSPLHF.

J is TRBJ2-1 and V is TRBV4-3; 8 bases fit TRBD2. The germline CDR1 and CDR2 sequences are LGHNA and YSLEER. CDR3 length equals 15 residues. J lost 10 bases, V lost 1 base, and 9 bases had no gene match. CDR3 DNA: TGCGCCAGCAGCCAAGTGATCGGGGGGGGCAGGGAGCAGTTCTTC. Its translation is CASSQVIGGGREQFF.

V and J are TRBV28 and TRBJ2-3; tentatively, D is TRBD2 (6 bases). The V and J ends lost 3 bases and 4 bases respectively, with 8 bases between them. Germline lookup yields CDR1 MDHEN and CDR2 SYDVKM. The CDR3 is 13 residues long. The CDR3, as DNA: TGTGCCAGCAGTTTCGGAGGGCCAGATACGCAGTATTTT. This gives the protein CASSFGGPDTQYF.

The chain employs TRBV11-2 and TRBJ2-2; tentative D call: TRBD1 (5 bases). Trimming pared 3 bases from V and 1 base from J, leaving 6 bases between. The CDR3 is 14 amino acids. CDR1 is SGHAT and CDR2 is FQNNGV in the germline V gene. In nucleotides, the CDR3 is TGTGCCAGCAGCTTTACAGGGAACACCGGGGAGCTGTTTTTT. Translating gives CASSFTGNTGELFF.

The genes are TRBV13 and TRBJ2-7; a possible D gene is TRBD1 (6 bases). The CDR3 length is 14 residues. V lost 2 bases to trimming and J lost 4 bases, with 12 bases between them. Germline V gene sequence: CDR1 PRHDT, CDR2 FYEKMQ (reference sequence). CDR3 DNA sequence: TGTGCCAGCAGCTTAAGGGTGAGGGGGTACGAGCAGTACTTC. Protein product: CASSLRVRGYEQYF.

The chain combines TRBV11-3 with TRBJ2-5, with D tentatively TRBD2 (5 bases). Trimming cost V 6 bases and J 7 bases, with 15 bases left between them. The CDR3 is 13 residues long. Germline V gene sequence: CDR1 SGHNT, CDR2 YENEEA. The CDR3 here is CASSYTSRGTQYF. CDR3 nucleotide sequence: TGTGCCAGCAGTTATACGTCCCGGGGGACCCAGTACTTC. The complete variable domain, with remaining parts taken from reference TRBV11-3 and TRBJ2-5, reads EAGVVQSPRYKIIEKKQPVAFWCNPISGHNTLYWYLQNLGQGPELLIRYENEEAVDDSQLPKDRFSAERLKGVDSTLKIQPAELGDSAVYLCASSYTSRGTQYFGPGTRLLVL.

This chain links TRBV7-6 with TRBJ1-2; D not resolved. V was clipped by 3 bases and J by 4 bases, with 9 bases between them. The germline V gene encodes CDR1 SGHVS and CDR2 FNYEAQ. There are 13 residues in the CDR3. Here the CDR3 reads CASSFPGGYGYTF. The CDR3 DNA reads as TGTGCCAGCAGCTTTCCCGGAGGCTATGGCTACACCTTC.

CDR3 sequence (DNA): TGTGCCAGCAGCCAAGATTCACATAACTCTGGAAACACCATATATTTT. It is translated as CASSQDSHNSGNTIYF. The chain combines TRBV4-2 with TRBJ1-3, with D uncertain. V was cut by 0 bases and J by 0 bases, with 9 bases left in between. CDR1 and CDR2 from the germline V gene are LGHNA and YNFKEQ. This CDR3 region has 16 residues.

A few counts support this clone. The CDR3 DNA reads TGTGCCAGCAGCTTACAGAACACTGAAGCTTTCTTT. Translation: CASSLQNTEAFF. V is TRBV7-9 and J is TRBJ1-1; D is uncertain. V was cut by 2 bases and J by 1 base, with 2 bases left in between. The CDR3 loop spans 12 amino acids. The germline gives CDR1 SEHNR, CDR2 FQNEAQ (reference sequence).

V is TRBV25-1 and J is TRBJ2-5; possibly TRBD2 for D (6 bases). The CDR3 is 15 amino acids. Between the trimmed V and J ends, which lost 5 bases and 4 bases, there was a span of 17 bases. The germline V gene encodes CDR1 MGHDK and CDR2 SYGVNS. The chain's CDR3 is CASSHPLGGPETQYF. CDR3 nucleotides: TGTGCCAGCAGTCACCCCCTGGGGGGACCAGAGACCCAGTACTTC.

The chain employs TRBV18 and TRBJ1-2; tentative D call: TRBD1 (5 bases). Germline V gene lookup returns CDR1 KGHSH and CDR2 LQKENI. Trimming left V 1 base short and J 4 bases short, with 16 bases between. This CDR3 is built from 16 residues. For the CDR3, the DNA is TGTGCCAGCTCACCACTAGGTTCAGGGCAAAGCTATGGCTACACCTTC. This translates into CASSPLGSGQSYGYTF.

In this sample, this clone turned up once. CDR3 in amino acids: CASSSTGGGTGELFF. For the CDR3, the DNA is TGTGCCAGCAGCTCCACCGGGGGAGGGACCGGGGAGCTGTTTTTT. The V gene is TRBV5-8, the J gene TRBJ2-2, with 7 bases matching TRBD2. The trim removed 3 bases at V and 5 bases at J, leaving 7 bases unmatched. From germline, CDR1 is SGHTS and CDR2 YDEGEE. The CDR3 runs 15 residues. Filled out from reference TRBV5-8 and TRBJ2-2, the complete variable domain reads EAGVTQSPTHLIKTRGQQATLRCSPISGHTSVYWYQQALGLGLQFLLWYDEGEERNRGNFPPRFSGRQFPNYSSELNVNALELEDSALYLCASSSTGGGTGELFFGEGSRLTVL.

Ten or more counts support this clone. The chain recombines TRBV27 with TRBJ2-1, with 11 bases aligning to TRBD1. This CDR3 has 16 residues. V shed 5 bases and J 3 bases; nucleotides not matched to a gene: 6. Per germline, CDR1 MNHEY and CDR2 SMNVEV (reference sequence). Here the CDR3 reads CASSTPGTGGYNEQFF. The CDR3 DNA reads as TGTGCCAGCAGTACCCCCGGGACAGGGGGCTACAATGAGCAGTTCTTC.

The CDR3 nucleotides read TGTGCCAGCAGTTCACTCGCACGGGGGATTGATCAGCCCCAGCATTTT. Its protein product is CASSSLARGIDQPQHF. The V call is TRBV28, the J call TRBJ1-5, with D tentatively TRBD1 (5 bases). Trimming stripped 4 bases from V and 5 bases from J, with 18 bases between. Germline values: CDR1 MDHEN, CDR2 SYDVKM. CDR3 size: 16 residues.

The chain is built from TRBV7-9 and TRBJ2-7; D might be TRBD2 (6 bases). Between the trimmed V and J ends, which lost 4 bases and 2 bases, there was a span of 15 bases. From germline, CDR1 is SEHNR and CDR2 FQNEAQ (reference sequence). The length of the CDR3 is 15 residues. CDR3 sequence reads: CASSSGVQGPYEQYF. The CDR3 nucleotides read TGTGCCAGCAGCTCGGGGGTCCAGGGACCCTACGAGCAGTACTTC.